Listed below are T cell receptor beta chains from one sample, sequenced in a study of CD8+ T cells in alopecia areata. Sequencing was performed with immunoSEQ multiplex PCR; in TCRdb, only in-frame clones are kept and a portion is missing. The data hold 200,000 to 250,000 clones, with over 60% observed a single time. The source material was CD4+ T cells sorted from blood, sampled around week 46, from a patient treated with tofacitinib. Source of these receptors: a human donor with alopecia areata. The CDR3 runs from the conserved cysteine through the conserved F or W. The D gene is left open where the match is weak. Not every row has a clone size; where given, it reads once, few, many or a size class.

v_call	j_call	clone_size	d_call	cdr3_aa	cdr3_nt
TRBV10-3	TRBJ2-7	NA	NA	CAISSEGEQYF	TGTGCCATCAGTTCCGAGGGCGAGCAGTACTTC
TRBV2	TRBJ2-7	many	NA	CATTTGYEQYF	TGTGCCACCACTACGGGCTACGAGCAGTACTTC
TRBV30	TRBJ1-1	NA	NA	CAWIGTGGFSVIF	TGTGCCTGGATTGGGACTGGCGGGTTTAGCGTGATCTTT
TRBV2	TRBJ1-2	few	NA	CASRVFPNYGYTF	TGTGCCAGCCGTGTGTTTCCCAACTATGGCTACACCTTC
TRBV7-6	TRBJ2-3	NA	TRBD2	CASSVAQTGTSFVRAQYF	TGTGCCAGCAGCGTAGCCCAAACCGGGACTAGCTTCGTCAGGGCGCAGTATTTT
TRBV30	TRBJ1-2	NA	TRBD1	CAWSVQGRGGYTF	TGTGCCTGGAGTGTACAGGGGCGGGGTGGCTACACCTTC
TRBV6-1	TRBJ2-2	NA	TRBD1	CASSEFSGTDVGELFF	TGTGCCAGCAGCGAATTCTCCGGGACAGATGTGGGGGAGCTGTTTTTT
TRBV5-1	TRBJ2-2	NA	NA	CASSEREVVSTGELFF	TGCGCCAGCAGCGAGAGGGAAGTCGTGTCCACCGGGGAGCTGTTTTTT
TRBV29-1	TRBJ2-7	NA	NA	CSVDNGGEQYF	TGCAGCGTTGACAATGGAGGCGAGCAGTACTTC
TRBV7-9	TRBJ2-5	NA	NA	CASSPLVATRDSRETQYF	TGTGCCAGCAGCCCTCTCGTGGCGACCAGAGACAGTCGAGAGACCCAGTACTTC
TRBV7-2	TRBJ2-2	NA	TRBD2	CASSSLGGINTGELFF	TGTGCCAGCAGCTCCCTCGGGGGGATAAACACCGGGGAGCTGTTTTTT